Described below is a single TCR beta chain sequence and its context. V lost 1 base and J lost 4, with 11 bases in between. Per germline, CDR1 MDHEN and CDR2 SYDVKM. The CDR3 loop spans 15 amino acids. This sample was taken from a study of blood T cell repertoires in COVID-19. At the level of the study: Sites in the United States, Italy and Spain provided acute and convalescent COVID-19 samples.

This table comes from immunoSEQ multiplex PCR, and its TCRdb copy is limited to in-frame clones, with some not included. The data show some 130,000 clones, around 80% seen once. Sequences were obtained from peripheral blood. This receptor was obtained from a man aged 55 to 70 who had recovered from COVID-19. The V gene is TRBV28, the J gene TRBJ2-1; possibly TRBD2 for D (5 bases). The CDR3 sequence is CASSLSDSTYNEQFF. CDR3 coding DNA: TGTGCCAGCAGTTTATCGGACTCTACTTACAATGAGCAGTTCTTC.